This TCR beta chain originates from a study of blood T cell repertoires in COVID-19. Study-wide background: There were acute and convalescent COVID-19 samples, and they came from the United States, Italy and Spain. PBMCs, B-cell-depleted T cells, or T cells provided the cDNA or gDNA that made up the material.

The germline V gene has CDR1 MNHNS and CDR2 SASEGT. The CDR3 is 14 residues long. V was clipped by 1 base and J by 3 bases, with 9 bases between them. In the authors' methods: Counts of nucleated cells, estimated from reference gene primer amplification, were obtained. TCRdb keeps only in-frame clones here, not all; method: immunoSEQ multiplex PCR. V and J calls and clone size are copied from that table; D and trimming were computed from the DNA. The sample comprises some 320,000 clones, roughly 85% of which are singletons, and around 6.9% rests with the top ten. Sequencing used peripheral blood. This TCR was recovered from a human donor in a cohort sampled during active COVID-19. The gene calls are TRBV6-1 and TRBJ1-1; D remains ambiguous. Written as DNA, the CDR3 is TGTGCCAGCAGTGAAGATACAGAATACACTGAAGCTTTCTTT. Encoded protein: CASSEDTEYTEAFF.